This TCR beta chain was sequenced in a study of early T cells in non-severe SARS-CoV-2 infection. Study-wide background: RNA in bulk from unsorted whole blood was sequenced, and chains were unpaired. Study-level findings and limits: The study's VDJdb matching favored anti-spike CD8 responses and missed private and CD4 specificities.

This clonotype was seen a handful of times. Its antigen is not identified. Trimming took off 2 bases at V and 9 bases at J, with 20 bases between the two ends. The V gene's germline CDR1 is MNHEY and CDR2 SMNVEV (reference sequence). The CDR3 is made up of 16 amino acids. Unique molecular identifiers were added to individual cDNA molecules. TCRdb re-analysed the 5' RACE reads in MiXCR, keeping a single row per CDR3 protein. The table records some 30,000 distinct CDR3 sequences, approximately 5.3% of them present only once. The sequence was obtained from an adult who was a healthcare worker with PCR-confirmed SARS-CoV-2 infection or an uninfected control (not recorded which). Sequencing used whole blood. The V and J genes are TRBV27 and TRBJ2-1; D is undetermined. CDR3 sequence (DNA): TGTGCCAGCAGTTTAGGGCGTGGGCTACCCCGTATTGAGCAGTTCTTC. Translating it yields CASSLGRGLPRIEQFF.